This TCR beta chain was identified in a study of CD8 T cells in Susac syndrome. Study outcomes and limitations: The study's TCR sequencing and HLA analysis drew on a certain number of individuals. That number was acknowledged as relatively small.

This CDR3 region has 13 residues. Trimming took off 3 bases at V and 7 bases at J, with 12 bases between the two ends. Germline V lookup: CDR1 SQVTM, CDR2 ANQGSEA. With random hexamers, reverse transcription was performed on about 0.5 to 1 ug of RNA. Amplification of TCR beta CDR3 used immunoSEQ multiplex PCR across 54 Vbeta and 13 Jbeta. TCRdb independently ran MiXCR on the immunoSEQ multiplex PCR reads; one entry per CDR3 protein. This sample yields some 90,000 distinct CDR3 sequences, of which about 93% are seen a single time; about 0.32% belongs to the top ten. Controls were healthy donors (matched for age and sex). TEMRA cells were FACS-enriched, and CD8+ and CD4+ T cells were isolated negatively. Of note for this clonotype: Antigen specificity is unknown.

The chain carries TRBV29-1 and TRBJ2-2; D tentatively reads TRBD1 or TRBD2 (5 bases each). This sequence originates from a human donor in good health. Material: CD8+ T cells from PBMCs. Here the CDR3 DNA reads TGCAGCGTTGATGGCGCTGGGGGCGGGGAGCTGTTTTTT. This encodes CSVDGAGGGELFF.